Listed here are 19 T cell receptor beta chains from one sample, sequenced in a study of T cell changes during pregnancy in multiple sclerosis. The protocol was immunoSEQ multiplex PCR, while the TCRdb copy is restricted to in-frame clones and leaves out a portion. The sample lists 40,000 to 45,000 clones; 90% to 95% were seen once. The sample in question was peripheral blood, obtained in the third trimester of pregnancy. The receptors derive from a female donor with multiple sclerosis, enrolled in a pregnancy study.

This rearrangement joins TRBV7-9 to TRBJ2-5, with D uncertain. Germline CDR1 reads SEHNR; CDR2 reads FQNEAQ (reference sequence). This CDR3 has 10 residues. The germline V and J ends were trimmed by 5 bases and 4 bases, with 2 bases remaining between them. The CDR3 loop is CASSLETQYF. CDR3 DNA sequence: TGTGCCAGCAGCCTAGAGACCCAGTACTTC.

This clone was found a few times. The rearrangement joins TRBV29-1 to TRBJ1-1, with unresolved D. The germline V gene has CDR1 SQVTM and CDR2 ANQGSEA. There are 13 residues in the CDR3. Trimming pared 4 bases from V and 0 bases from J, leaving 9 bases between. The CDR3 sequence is CSVVAQLNTEAFF. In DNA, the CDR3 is TGCAGCGTTGTTGCACAGCTGAACACTGAAGCTTTCTTT.

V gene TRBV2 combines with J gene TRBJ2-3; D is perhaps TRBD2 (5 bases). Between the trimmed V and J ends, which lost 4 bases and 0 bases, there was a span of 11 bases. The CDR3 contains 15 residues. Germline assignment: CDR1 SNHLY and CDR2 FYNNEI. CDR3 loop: CASSAHRGSTDTQYF. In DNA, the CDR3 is TGTGCCAGCAGTGCCCATCGGGGTAGCACAGATACGCAGTATTTT.

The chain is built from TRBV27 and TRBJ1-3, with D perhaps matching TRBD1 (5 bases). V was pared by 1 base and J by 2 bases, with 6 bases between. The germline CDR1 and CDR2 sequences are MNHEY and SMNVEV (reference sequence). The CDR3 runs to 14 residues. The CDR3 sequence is CASSLLGPGNTIYF. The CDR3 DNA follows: TGTGCCAGCAGTTTATTGGGGCCTGGAAACACCATATATTTT.

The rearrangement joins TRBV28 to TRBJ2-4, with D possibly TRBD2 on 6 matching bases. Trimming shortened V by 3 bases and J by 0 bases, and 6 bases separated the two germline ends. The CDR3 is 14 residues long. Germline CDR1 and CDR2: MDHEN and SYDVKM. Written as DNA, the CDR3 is TGTGCCAGCAGTTTTAGCGGAGCCAAAAACATTCAGTACTTC. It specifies CASSFSGAKNIQYF.

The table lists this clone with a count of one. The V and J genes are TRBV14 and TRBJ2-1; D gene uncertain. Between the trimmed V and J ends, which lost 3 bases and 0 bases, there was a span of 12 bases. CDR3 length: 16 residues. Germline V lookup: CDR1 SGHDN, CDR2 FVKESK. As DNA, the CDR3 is TGTGCCAGCAGCCATGTTTCTAGACTCTCCTACAATGAGCAGTTCTTC. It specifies CASSHVSRLSYNEQFF.

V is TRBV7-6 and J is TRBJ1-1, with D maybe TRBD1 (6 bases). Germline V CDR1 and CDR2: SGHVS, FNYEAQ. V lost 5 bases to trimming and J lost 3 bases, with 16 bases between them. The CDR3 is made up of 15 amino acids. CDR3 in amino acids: CASSTGGAVDTEAFF. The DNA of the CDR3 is TGTGCCAGCAGCACCGGGGGGGCGGTGGACACTGAAGCTTTCTTT.

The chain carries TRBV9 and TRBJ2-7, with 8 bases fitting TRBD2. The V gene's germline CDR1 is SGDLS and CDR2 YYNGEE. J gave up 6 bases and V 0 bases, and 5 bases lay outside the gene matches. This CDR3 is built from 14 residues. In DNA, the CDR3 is TGTGCCAGCAGCGTAGAAGCGGGGGTAGGCGAGCAGTACTTC. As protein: CASSVEAGVGEQYF.

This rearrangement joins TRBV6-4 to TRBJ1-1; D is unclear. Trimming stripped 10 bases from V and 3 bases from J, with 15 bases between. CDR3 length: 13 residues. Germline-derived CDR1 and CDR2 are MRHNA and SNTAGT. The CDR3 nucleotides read TGTGCCACCAGGCGAGGGTGGGACACTGAAGCTTTCTTT. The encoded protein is CATRRGWDTEAFF.

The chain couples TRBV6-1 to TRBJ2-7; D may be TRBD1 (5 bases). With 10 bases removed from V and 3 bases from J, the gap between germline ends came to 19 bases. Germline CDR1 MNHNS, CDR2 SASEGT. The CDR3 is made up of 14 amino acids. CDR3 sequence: CATNPLTVYYEQYF. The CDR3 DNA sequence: TGTGCCACTAACCCCTTGACAGTTTACTACGAGCAGTACTTC.

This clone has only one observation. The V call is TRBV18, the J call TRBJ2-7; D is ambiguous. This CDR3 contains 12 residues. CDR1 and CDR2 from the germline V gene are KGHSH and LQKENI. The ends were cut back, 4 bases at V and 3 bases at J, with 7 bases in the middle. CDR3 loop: CASSRGNYEQYF. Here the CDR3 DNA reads TGTGCCAGCTCACGAGGCAACTACGAGCAGTACTTC. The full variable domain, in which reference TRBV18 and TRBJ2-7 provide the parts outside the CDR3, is NAGVMQNPRHLVRRRGQEARLRCSPMKGHSHVYWYRQLPEEGLKFMVYLQKENIIDESGMPKERFSAEFPKEGPSILRIQQVVRGDSAAYFCASSRGNYEQYFGPGTRLTVT.

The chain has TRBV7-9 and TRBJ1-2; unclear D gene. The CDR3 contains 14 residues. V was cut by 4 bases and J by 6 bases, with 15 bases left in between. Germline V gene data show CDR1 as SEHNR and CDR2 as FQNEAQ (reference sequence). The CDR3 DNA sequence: TGTGCCAGCAGCTCCGGAAGAGGACTCAATGGCTACACCTTC. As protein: CASSSGRGLNGYTF.

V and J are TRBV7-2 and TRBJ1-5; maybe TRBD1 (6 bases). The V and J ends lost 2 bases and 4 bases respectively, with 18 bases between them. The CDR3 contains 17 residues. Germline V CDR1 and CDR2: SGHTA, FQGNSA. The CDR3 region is CASSLRLGLTGNQPQHF. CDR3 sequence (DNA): TGTGCCAGCAGCTTACGCCTGGGGCTTACAGGGAATCAGCCCCAGCATTTT.

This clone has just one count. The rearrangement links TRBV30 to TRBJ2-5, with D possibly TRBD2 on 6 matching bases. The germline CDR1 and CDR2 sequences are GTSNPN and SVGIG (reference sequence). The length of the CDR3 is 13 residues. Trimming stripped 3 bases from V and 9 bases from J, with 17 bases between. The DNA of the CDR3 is TGTGCCTGGAGACCAGAGCGGGCCCCAGCCCAGTACTTC. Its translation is CAWRPERAPAQYF.

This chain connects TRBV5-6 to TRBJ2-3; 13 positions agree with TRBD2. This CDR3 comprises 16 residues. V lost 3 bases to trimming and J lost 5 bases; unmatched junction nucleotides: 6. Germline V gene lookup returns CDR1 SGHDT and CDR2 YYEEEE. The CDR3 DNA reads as TGTGCCAGCAGCTGGACTAGCGGGAGTTTCAGAGATACGCAGTATTTT. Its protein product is CASSWTSGSFRDTQYF.

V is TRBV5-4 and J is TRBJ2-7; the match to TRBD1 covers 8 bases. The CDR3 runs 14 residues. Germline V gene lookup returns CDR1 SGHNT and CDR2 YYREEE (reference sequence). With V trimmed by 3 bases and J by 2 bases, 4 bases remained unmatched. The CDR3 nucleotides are TGTGCCAGCAGCTGGGGGGACAGGACCTACGAGCAGTACTTC. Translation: CASSWGDRTYEQYF.

CDR3 region: CASSPSRGTYEQYF. In nucleotides, the CDR3 is TGTGCCAGCAGCCCTAGCCGCGGGACCTACGAGCAGTACTTC. The J gene is TRBJ2-7, the V gene TRBV6-1; maybe TRBD2 (6 bases). Trimming removed 6 bases from V and 2 bases from J, with 14 bases in between. The CDR3 runs 14 residues. Germline V gene sequence: CDR1 MNHNS, CDR2 SASEGT.

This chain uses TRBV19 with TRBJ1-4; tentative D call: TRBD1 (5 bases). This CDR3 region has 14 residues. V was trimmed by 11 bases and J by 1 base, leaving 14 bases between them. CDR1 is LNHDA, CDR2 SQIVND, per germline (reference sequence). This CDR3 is CASAWGVTNEKLFF. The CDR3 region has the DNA TGTGCCTCCGCGTGGGGGGTAACTAATGAAAAACTGTTTTTT.

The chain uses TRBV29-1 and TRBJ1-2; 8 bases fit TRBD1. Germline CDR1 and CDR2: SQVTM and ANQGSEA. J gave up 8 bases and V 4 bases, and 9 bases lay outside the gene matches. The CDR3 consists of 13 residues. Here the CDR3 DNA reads TGCAGCGTTGCCCCGCGGACAGGGCACGGCTACACCTTC. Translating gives CSVAPRTGHGYTF.